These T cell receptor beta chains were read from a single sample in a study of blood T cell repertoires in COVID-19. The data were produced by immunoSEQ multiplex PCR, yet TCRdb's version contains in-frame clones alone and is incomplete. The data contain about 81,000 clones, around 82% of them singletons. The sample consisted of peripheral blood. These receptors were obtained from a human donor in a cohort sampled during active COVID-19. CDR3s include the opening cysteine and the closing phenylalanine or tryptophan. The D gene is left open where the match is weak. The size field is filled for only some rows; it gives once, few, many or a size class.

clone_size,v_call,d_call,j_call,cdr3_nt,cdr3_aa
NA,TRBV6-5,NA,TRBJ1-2,TGTGCCAGCAGTAGGGACACTTTTAACTATGGCTACACCTTC,CASSRDTFNYGYTF
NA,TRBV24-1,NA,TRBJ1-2,TGTGCCACCCCCCCCGAGGGATGGGATGGCTACACCTTC,CATPPEGWDGYTF
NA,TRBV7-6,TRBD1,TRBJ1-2,TGTGCCAGCAGCGCTACAGGGGGCGATGGCTACACCTTC,CASSATGGDGYTF
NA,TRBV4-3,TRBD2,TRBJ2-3,TGCGCCAGCAGCCAATCCGGACTAGCGGGTCTTCCCACAGATACGCAGTATTTT,CASSQSGLAGLPTDTQYF
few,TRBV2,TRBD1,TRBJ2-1,TGTGCCAGCATTGGAGGGACAGGAGACAATGAGCAGTTCTTC,CASIGGTGDNEQFF
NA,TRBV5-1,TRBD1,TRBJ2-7,TGCGCCAGCAGCTGGACAGGGTCTTACGAGCAGTACTTC,CASSWTGSYEQYF
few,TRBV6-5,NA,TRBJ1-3,TGTGCCAGCAGCACTTCTGGAAACACCATATATTTT,CASSTSGNTIYF
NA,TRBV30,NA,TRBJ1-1,TGTGCCTGTCCAAGCAGGAAGAACACTGAAGCTTTCTTT,CACPSRKNTEAFF
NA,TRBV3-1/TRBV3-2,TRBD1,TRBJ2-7,TGTGCCAGCAGCCGTCGATCGACAGGGCGCGAGCAGTACTTC,CASSRRSTGREQYF
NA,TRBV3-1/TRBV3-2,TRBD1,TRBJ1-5,TGTGCCAGCAGCCCCCCAGGGGGCCATCAGCCCCAGCATTTT,CASSPPGGHQPQHF
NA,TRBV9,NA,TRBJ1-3,TGTGCCAGCAGCCCGAGCCTTGCTGGAAACACCATATATTTT,CASSPSLAGNTIYF
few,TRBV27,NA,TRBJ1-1,TGTGCCAGCAGTGACAGGTACACTGAAGCTTTCTTT,CASSDRYTEAFF
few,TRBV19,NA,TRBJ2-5,TGTGCCAGTAGTTCTTCCGGGACGGGAGTTGGGACCCAGTACTTC,CASSSSGTGVGTQYF
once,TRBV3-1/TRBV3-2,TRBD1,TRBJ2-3,TGTGCCAGCAGCCCTCGGGACAGGGGCCCGAATACGCAGTATTTT,CASSPRDRGPNTQYF
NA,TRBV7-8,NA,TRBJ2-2,TGTGCCAGCAGCTTATTACCCAGACAAGGCGCGAACACCGGGGAGCTGTTTTTT,CASSLLPRQGANTGELFF
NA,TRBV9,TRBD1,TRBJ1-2,TGTGCCAGCAGCTTAAACAGGGGGCCCGACTATGGCTACACCTTC,CASSLNRGPDYGYTF
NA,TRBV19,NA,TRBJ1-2,TGTGCCAGTAGTATAGACCTCCTCTATAACTATGGCTACACCTTC,CASSIDLLYNYGYTF
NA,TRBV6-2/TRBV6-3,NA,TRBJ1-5,TGTGCCAGCAGTCGGGCAGGGAGGGATCAGCCCCAGCATTTT,CASSRAGRDQPQHF
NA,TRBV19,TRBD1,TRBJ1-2,TGTGCCAGTAGTCGGGACAGGGAAGGTGGCTATGGCTACACCTTC,CASSRDREGGYGYTF
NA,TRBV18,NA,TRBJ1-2,TGTGCCAGCTCACCGGGAGGATTCCCTAACTATGGCTACACCTTC,CASSPGGFPNYGYTF
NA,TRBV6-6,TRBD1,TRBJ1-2,TGTGCCAGCAGAACAGGGGACTATGGCTACACCTTC,CASRTGDYGYTF
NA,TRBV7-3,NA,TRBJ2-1,TGTGCCAGCAGCTTAGTCGGGAGCTCCTACAATGAGCAGTTCTTC,CASSLVGSSYNEQFF
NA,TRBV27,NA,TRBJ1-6,TGTGCCAGCAGTTTTGGGCAGGGGAATTCACCCCTCCACTTT,CASSFGQGNSPLHF
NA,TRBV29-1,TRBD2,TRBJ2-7,TGCAGCGTTGATCTAGCGGGGCGAGAGCAGTACTTC,CSVDLAGREQYF
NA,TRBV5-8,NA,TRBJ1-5,TGTGCCAGCAGAGTCGGTGGGAGCCAGCCCCAGCATTTT,CASRVGGSQPQHF
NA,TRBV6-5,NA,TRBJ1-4,TGTGCCAGCAGTTATAGAGGCCAATTTAATGAAAAACTGTTTTTT,CASSYRGQFNEKLFF
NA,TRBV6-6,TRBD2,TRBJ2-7,TGTGCCAGCAGTTACCCGGCTAGCGGGTCCTACGAGCAGTACTTC,CASSYPASGSYEQYF
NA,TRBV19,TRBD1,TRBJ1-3,TGTGCCAGTAGTATAAGAGGGGGCCGGAGCTCTGGAAACACCATATATTTT,CASSIRGGRSSGNTIYF